The 22 T cell receptor beta chains in this list originate from one sample, sequenced in a study of blood T cell repertoires in COVID-19. Method: immunoSEQ multiplex PCR; TCRdb's copy keeps in-frame clones and lacks some. The table has approximately 470,000 clones, 75% to 90% seen once. Sequencing was carried out using PBMCs or T cells enriched from blood (not recorded which). All receptors derive from a woman aged 18-29 years who had recovered from COVID-19.

The chain uses TRBV5-5 and TRBJ2-7, with 10 bases matching TRBD1. The CDR3 has 15 amino acids. Trimming at V came to 6 bases and at J to 2 bases, leaving 8 bases not matched to a gene. Germline V gives CDR1 SGHKS, CDR2 YYEKEE (reference sequence). CDR3 protein: CASTVTGTGAYEQYF. The CDR3 DNA reads TGTGCCAGCACCGTTACCGGGACAGGGGCCTACGAGCAGTACTTC.

This clone was seen more than once but under ten times. Other DNA sequences in the same sample also yield this CDR3. This chain connects TRBV6-1 to TRBJ1-5; the D gene is possibly TRBD1 (5 bases). The CDR3 consists of 13 residues. Germline-derived CDR1 and CDR2 are MNHNS and SASEGT. The ends were cut back, 2 bases at V and 7 bases at J, with 9 bases in the middle. CDR3 coding DNA: TGTGCCAGCAGTGAAAGACGGGGGCAGCCCCAGCATTTT. Its protein product is CASSERRGQPQHF.

Remarks on this clone: One end of the junction is discordant with germline, which a read error may explain. The rearrangement joins TRBV2 to TRBJ1-4, with TRBD1 matching 9 bases. Germline CDR1 and CDR2: SNHLY and FYNNEI. The CDR3 has 14 residues. DNA of the CDR3: TGTGCCAGCGGTGACAGGGGGTTCGATGAAAAACTGTTTTTT. Translated: CASGDRGFDEKLFF.

This chain links TRBV6-4 with TRBJ2-2; a weak D match, TRBD1 (6 bases). Per the germline V gene, CDR1 is MRHNA and CDR2 is SNTAGT. Between the trimmed V and J ends, which lost 6 bases and 7 bases, there was a span of 18 bases. The CDR3 extends over 15 amino acids. DNA of the CDR3: TGTGCCAGCAGCCCGGACTCAGGGGTTGGCGGGGAGCTGTTTTTT. It yields the protein CASSPDSGVGGELFF.

V is TRBV7-2 and J is TRBJ1-2; no clear D. CDR1 SGHTA and CDR2 FQGNSA come from the germline V gene. V lost 3 bases to trimming and J lost 7 bases, with 15 bases between them. The CDR3 sequence is 14 residues long. The CDR3 loop is CASSFSSSEVGYTF. DNA for the CDR3: TGTGCCAGCAGCTTTAGTTCTTCCGAGGTTGGCTACACCTTC.

The CDR3 coding sequence is TGCGCCAGCAGCCGCTGGGACAGCTTTAATCAGCCCCAGCATTTT. Translated, it gives CASSRWDSFNQPQHF. This sequence joins TRBV4-1 and TRBJ1-5; 7 nucleotides agree with TRBD1. CDR1 is MGHRA, CDR2 YSYEKL, per germline. After removal of 4 bases from V and 4 bases from J, the junction contained 7 bases not matched to a gene. CDR3 length equals 15 residues.

This chain uses TRBV2 with TRBJ1-2; D may be TRBD1 (5 bases). The CDR3 totals 13 residues. The ends were cut back, 10 bases at V and 6 bases at J, with 18 bases in the middle. Germline CDR1 reads SNHLY; CDR2 reads FYNNEI. The CDR3 DNA reads TGTGCCACCCTTACAGGACGCCAGGATGGCTACACCTTC. It codes for CATLTGRQDGYTF.

This clone was seen a single time. Other nucleotide sequences from this sample produce the same CDR3. V usage is TRBV27 and J usage is TRBJ1-5; D gene unclear. Germline assignment: CDR1 MNHEY and CDR2 SMNVEV (reference sequence). The V end lost 1 base, the J end lost 3 bases, and 7 bases lay between the germline ends. This CDR3 has 14 residues. CDR3 protein: CASSLLGANQPQHF. The CDR3 DNA sequence: TGTGCCAGCAGTTTATTAGGAGCCAATCAGCCCCAGCATTTT.

In this sample, this clone turned up once. The chain has TRBV5-6 and TRBJ2-3; 8 bases align to TRBD2. This CDR3 spans 17 amino acids. The V gene's germline CDR1 is SGHDT and CDR2 YYEEEE. With V trimmed by 0 bases and J by 3 bases, 9 bases remained unmatched. Written as DNA, the CDR3 is TGTGCCAGCAGCTTGGGGAGTCGGCGGGGGGTGACAGATACGCAGTATTTT. Translating gives CASSLGSRRGVTDTQYF.

V usage is TRBV5-6 and J usage is TRBJ1-5; D uncertain. The length of the CDR3 is 15 residues. The V gene lost 3 bases and the J gene lost 4 bases, with 14 bases spanning the gap. Germline CDR1 and CDR2: SGHDT and YYEEEE. CDR3 loop: CASSSLGEVNQPQHF. The CDR3 coding sequence is TGTGCCAGCAGCTCCCTCGGGGAGGTGAATCAGCCCCAGCATTTT.

The table lists this clone with a count of one. This CDR3 is also generated by other DNA sequences in the sample. The CDR3 region is CASKRGTEAFF. In DNA form, the CDR3 reads TGTGCCAGTAAGCGGGGCACTGAAGCTTTCTTT. This rearrangement joins TRBV19 to TRBJ1-1; D gene ambiguous. The CDR3 has 11 amino acids. In germline, CDR1 is LNHDA, CDR2 SQIVND (reference sequence). Trimming shortened V by 7 bases and J by 4 bases, and 7 bases separated the two germline ends.

V is TRBV4-1 and J is TRBJ2-5; 8 positions match TRBD2. The CDR3 loop spans 14 amino acids. Germline assignment: CDR1 MGHRA and CDR2 YSYEKL. V trimming: 4 bases; J trimming: 4 bases; junction bases outside the gene matches: 5. This CDR3 is CASSLLAGRETQYF. CDR3 DNA sequence: TGCGCCAGCAGCCTATTAGCGGGACGAGAGACCCAGTACTTC.

The CDR3: CASSSPQRQNTEAFF. In DNA, the CDR3 is TGCGCCAGCAGCTCCCCCCAGAGGCAAAACACTGAAGCTTTCTTT. The chain recombines TRBV4-1 with TRBJ1-1; D not resolved. Germline V gene lookup returns CDR1 MGHRA and CDR2 YSYEKL. This CDR3 region has 15 residues. V shed 5 bases and J shed 2 bases, with 15 bases lying between them.

The chain uses TRBV11-2 and TRBJ1-1; a weak D match, TRBD1 (6 bases). There are 15 residues in the CDR3. V dropped 0 bases and J dropped 6 bases, with 14 bases sitting between them. Germline V gene data show CDR1 as SGHAT and CDR2 as FQNNGV. DNA for the CDR3: TGTGCCAGCAGCTTAGATCGATCGCAGGGGTCTGAAGCTTTCTTT. Translated: CASSLDRSQGSEAFF.

V usage is TRBV5-4 and J usage is TRBJ1-5; the match to TRBD1 covers 8 bases. With V trimmed by 6 bases and J by 0 bases, 8 bases remained unmatched. CDR1 and CDR2 from the germline V gene are SGHNT and YYREEE (reference sequence). This CDR3 has 16 amino acids. The chain's CDR3 is CASTRPGQDSNQPQHF. DNA of the CDR3: TGTGCCAGCACCCGACCGGGACAGGATAGCAATCAGCCCCAGCATTTT.

J is TRBJ2-7 and V is TRBV19; no reliable D call. Germline V gives CDR1 LNHDA, CDR2 SQIVND (reference sequence). This CDR3 contains 14 residues. Trimming left V 6 bases short and J 2 bases short, with 14 bases between. This CDR3 is CASRVDGGTYEQYF. The CDR3 DNA follows: TGTGCCAGTAGGGTTGACGGCGGTACCTACGAGCAGTACTTC.

This rearrangement joins TRBV2 to TRBJ2-2, with D unresolved. This CDR3 contains 14 residues. Germline CDR1 is SNHLY and CDR2 is FYNNEI. The V end was cut by 5 bases, the J end by 2 bases, with 9 bases between. The CDR3 reads CASSNRINTGELFF. The CDR3 DNA reads TGTGCCAGCAGTAATAGAATCAACACCGGGGAGCTGTTTTTT.

In regard to this clone: At the DNA level, this CDR3 is encoded by other sequences in the same sample as well. The CDR3 protein is CASSIAGPYGYTF. CDR3 bases: TGTGCCAGTAGTATTGCTGGCCCCTATGGCTACACCTTC. The chain uses TRBV19 and TRBJ1-2, with D uncertain. This CDR3 region has 13 residues. The V gene lost 3 bases and the J gene lost 4 bases, with 9 bases spanning the gap. CDR1 is LNHDA, CDR2 SQIVND, per germline (reference sequence). The full variable domain, its missing parts supplied by reference TRBV19 and TRBJ1-2, is DGGITQSPKYLFRKEGQNVTLSCEQNLNHDAMYWYRQDPGQGLRLIYYSQIVNDFQKGDIAEGYSVSREKKESFPLTVTSAQKNPTAFYLCASSIAGPYGYTFGSGTRLTVV.

The chain recombines TRBV30 with TRBJ2-7; tentatively, D is TRBD2 (5 bases). Germline CDR1 reads GTSNPN; CDR2 reads SVGIG (reference sequence). This CDR3 is 14 amino acids long. The germline V and J ends were trimmed by 1 base and 0 bases, with 10 bases remaining between them. CDR3 amino acids: CAWSAQGSSYEQYF. Written as DNA, the CDR3 is TGTGCCTGGAGTGCCCAAGGGAGCTCCTACGAGCAGTACTTC.

The CDR3 sequence is CASSPRTGENIQYF. CDR3 nucleotides: TGTGCCAGCAGCCCTCGGACAGGGGAAAACATTCAGTACTTC. J is TRBJ2-4 and V is TRBV3-1 (or the pseudogene TRBV3-2); TRBD1 matches at 9 bases. With 4 bases clipped from V and 5 bases from J, the junction kept 3 bases outside the gene matches. Germline CDR1 and CDR2: LGHDT and YNNKEL (reference sequence). There are 14 residues in the CDR3.

The rearrangement uses TRBV7-2 and TRBJ2-5; 9 nucleotides line up with TRBD2. CDR3 length: 19 amino acids. Germline V CDR1 and CDR2: SGHTA, FQGNSA. J gave up 2 bases and V 1 base, and 14 bases lay outside the gene matches. The CDR3 region is CASSLGTPGASGEQETQYF. In DNA, the CDR3 is TGTGCCAGCAGCTTAGGGACCCCAGGGGCTAGCGGGGAACAAGAGACCCAGTACTTC.

CDR3 region: CASTRQGGNEQFF. CDR3 nucleotide sequence: TGTGCCAGTACTAGACAGGGAGGCAATGAGCAGTTCTTC. The chain couples TRBV19 to TRBJ2-1; a weak D match, TRBD1 (7 bases). CDR3 size: 13 residues. Trimming removed 7 bases from V and 6 bases from J, with 13 bases in between. Per the germline V gene, CDR1 is LNHDA and CDR2 is SQIVND (reference sequence).